The 19 T cell receptor beta chains listed next were all sequenced from one sample in a study of graft-versus-host responses after intestinal transplantation. Method: immunoSEQ multiplex PCR; TCRdb's copy keeps in-frame clones and lacks some. The table has tens of thousands of clones, around 92% seen once. Antigen specificity for these receptors is unknown. The sample consisted of unstimulated CD4+ T cells sorted from spleen or lymph node cells, taken before transplant. All receptors come from a human donor who was the organ donor for an intestinal transplant.

The genes are TRBV7-2 and TRBJ2-5, with 11 bases that match TRBD2. The CDR3 extends over 16 amino acids. The J segment lost 4 bases and the V segment lost 5 bases, leaving 9 bases of the junction unmatched. Germline CDR1 SGHTA, CDR2 FQGNSA. CDR3 in DNA: TGTGCCAGCAGCCCCAGTAGCGGGAGGGCCGGAGAGACCCAGTACTTC. This translates into CASSPSSGRAGETQYF. Based on the CDR3 plus reference TRBV7-2 and TRBJ2-5, the full variable domain is GAGVSQSPSNKVTEKGKDVELRCDPISGHTALYWYRQSLGQGLEFLIYFQGNSAPDKSGLPSDRFSAERTGGSVSTLTIQRTQQEDSAVYLCASSPSSGRAGETQYFGPGTRLLVL.

The V gene is TRBV9, the J gene TRBJ2-1; the D gene is possibly TRBD1 (6 bases). The CDR3 loop spans 15 amino acids. The germline gives CDR1 SGDLS, CDR2 YYNGEE. V lost 7 bases, J lost 5 bases, and 19 bases lay in between. The CDR3 loop is CASGSGTSAHNEQFF. Here the CDR3 DNA reads TGTGCCAGCGGTTCCGGGACATCAGCTCACAATGAGCAGTTCTTC.

The CDR3 DNA follows: TGTGCCTGGAGCGCCGACAAGGGACAGGGCCGTGAAGCTTTCTTT. Its translation is CAWSADKGQGREAFF. This chain connects TRBV30 to TRBJ1-1, with 9 nucleotides matching TRBD1. The germline V gene encodes CDR1 GTSNPN and CDR2 SVGIG (reference sequence). CDR3 length equals 15 residues. The V segment lost 3 bases and the J segment 7 bases; nucleotides outside the gene matches: 12.

The chain employs TRBV28 and TRBJ1-1; possibly TRBD1 for D (6 bases). The V end was cut by 11 bases, the J end by 5 bases, with 9 bases between. The CDR3 is made up of 10 amino acids. Germline CDR1 and CDR2: MDHEN and SYDVKM. Here the CDR3 DNA reads TGTGCCGTACAGGGAACTGAAGCTTTCTTT. Translated: CAVQGTEAFF.

This rearrangement joins TRBV28 to TRBJ2-2; no definite D call. The CDR3 totals 13 residues. Germline V gene sequence: CDR1 MDHEN, CDR2 SYDVKM. With 2 bases removed from V and 3 bases from J, the gap between germline ends came to 4 bases. This CDR3 reads CASSLRDTGELFF. The DNA for the CDR3 is TGTGCCAGCAGTTTACGGGACACCGGGGAGCTGTTTTTT.

This rearrangement joins TRBV18 to TRBJ2-7; a weak D match, TRBD1 (6 bases). The ends were cut back, 1 base at V and 4 bases at J, with 23 bases in the middle. This CDR3 region has 18 residues. The germline gives CDR1 KGHSH, CDR2 LQKENI. CDR3 loop: CASSPRGLADDGYYEQYF. The CDR3 DNA follows: TGTGCCAGCTCACCACGGGGGCTGGCCGATGATGGGTATTACGAGCAGTACTTC.

The genes are TRBV19 and TRBJ1-5; D uncertain. The CDR3 has 15 residues. CDR1 is LNHDA and CDR2 is SQIVND in the germline V gene (reference sequence). V lost 7 bases and J lost 4, with 17 bases in between. Here the CDR3 reads CASTGRTVPNQPQHF. The CDR3 nucleotides read TGTGCCAGTACCGGGAGGACTGTCCCTAATCAGCCCCAGCATTTT.

The chain has TRBV5-6 and TRBJ2-7, with no clear D. CDR3 size: 13 residues. The V end lost 0 bases, the J end lost 2 bases, and 6 bases lay between the germline ends. Germline V CDR1 and CDR2: SGHDT, YYEEEE. Written as DNA, the CDR3 is TGTGCCAGCAGCTTGGGCGGCCCCTACGAGCAGTACTTC. This sequence encodes CASSLGGPYEQYF.

This rearrangement joins TRBV25-1 to TRBJ1-2; no reliable D call. Germline V gene lookup returns CDR1 MGHDK and CDR2 SYGVNS. The CDR3 contains 13 residues. The V and J ends lost 0 bases and 8 bases respectively, with 10 bases between them. The CDR3 is CASSEYRRSGYTF. In nucleotides, the CDR3 is TGTGCCAGCAGTGAATATAGGCGGAGCGGCTACACCTTC.

With respect to this clone: Without the conserved terminal phenylalanine or tryptophan, this CDR3 likely stems from a read error. It is unclear where the CDR3 begins or ends on the DNA, so no DNA is shown, and the CDR3 is as TCRdb lists it. The genes are TRBV28 and TRBJ1-2. CDR1 and CDR2 from the germline V gene are MDHEN and SYDVKM. The CDR3 totals 11 residues, both ends included. CDR3 in amino acids: CASSFWGGLYV.

Only a few counts were recorded for this clone. V is TRBV6-1 and J is TRBJ2-2, with TRBD1 matching over 8 bases. From germline, CDR1 is MNHNS and CDR2 SASEGT. CDR3 length equals 16 residues. Trimming at V came to 4 bases and at J to 4 bases, leaving 8 bases not matched to a gene. The CDR3 coding sequence is TGTGCCAGCAGTGCCCCGGGACAGGTATCCACCGGGGAGCTGTTTTTT. Translating gives CASSAPGQVSTGELFF.

The chain recombines TRBV27 with TRBJ2-2, with D unclear. V was shortened by 8 bases and J by 7 bases, with 17 bases between the two germline ends. The germline CDR1 and CDR2 sequences are MNHEY and SMNVEV (reference sequence). The CDR3 loop spans 14 amino acids. The CDR3 DNA is TGTGCCAGCTCTCGAGGCGCCCCGGACGGGGAGCTGTTTTTT. It yields the protein CASSRGAPDGELFF.

The chain combines TRBV4-3 with TRBJ2-1; D is unresolved. The CDR3 spans 14 residues. V was cut by 4 bases and J by 0 bases, with 7 bases left in between. Germline V gene data show CDR1 as LGHNA and CDR2 as YSLEER. The CDR3 DNA reads TGCGCCAGCAGCCCTAGTCCCTCCTACAATGAGCAGTTCTTC. Its protein is CASSPSPSYNEQFF.

This sequence joins TRBV5-5 and TRBJ2-7, with D perhaps matching TRBD2 (6 bases). V gave up 4 bases and J gave up 1 base, with 15 bases separating them. Germline CDR1 is SGHKS and CDR2 is YYEKEE (reference sequence). The CDR3 is 15 amino acids. This CDR3 is CASSAGLTLSYEQYF. The CDR3 DNA follows: TGTGCCAGCAGCGCGGGACTCACTCTTTCCTACGAGCAGTACTTC.

This chain links TRBV18 with TRBJ1-2, with 7 bases identical to TRBD1. CDR1 is KGHSH and CDR2 is LQKENI in the germline V gene. J lost 4 bases, V lost 2 bases, and 7 bases had no gene match. The CDR3 runs 15 residues. The CDR3 is CASSPARDSIYGYTF. DNA for the CDR3: TGTGCCAGCTCACCAGCCCGGGACAGCATCTATGGCTACACCTTC.

V is TRBV19 and J is TRBJ2-7, with 7 bases lining up with TRBD2. The V segment lost 9 bases and the J segment 0 bases; nucleotides outside the gene matches: 5. Germline-derived CDR1 and CDR2 are LNHDA and SQIVND (reference sequence). CDR3 length equals 13 residues. The CDR3 protein is CASQAGASYEQYF. In DNA form, the CDR3 reads TGTGCCAGCCAGGCGGGAGCCTCCTACGAGCAGTACTTC.

The V gene is TRBV2, the J gene TRBJ2-7, with 12 bases lining up with TRBD1. The CDR3 extends over 14 amino acids. CDR1 and CDR2 (germline): SNHLY, FYNNEI. Losses at the gene ends were 6 bases for V and 5 bases for J; bases not matched to a gene: 5. The DNA of the CDR3 is TGTGCCAGCAGGGGGGGACAGGGGGCCCACGAGCAGTACTTC. It yields the protein CASRGGQGAHEQYF.

The rearrangement uses TRBV28 and TRBJ2-5; TRBD2 aligns across 10 bases. The CDR3 runs 17 residues. The J segment lost 7 bases and the V segment lost 2 bases, leaving 13 bases of the junction unmatched. CDR1 is MDHEN, CDR2 SYDVKM, per germline. CDR3: CASSLPLAGEKYRTQYF. In DNA form, the CDR3 reads TGTGCCAGCAGTTTACCCCTAGCGGGAGAAAAATATCGGACCCAGTACTTC.

The rearrangement joins TRBV7-9 to TRBJ1-3; the D is unclear. With 10 bases removed from V and 4 bases from J, the gap between germline ends came to 17 bases. This CDR3 region has 14 residues. Germline V gives CDR1 SEHNR, CDR2 FQNEAQ (reference sequence). DNA of the CDR3: TGTGCCACCAGGAGGGAGGGTACAGGAAACACCATATATTTT. It yields the protein CATRREGTGNTIYF.